The present entry profiles one T cell receptor (beta chain) with its context. This clone was detected only once. The antigen this receptor binds is unknown. The input lacks base qualities; no much larger clone sits a single base away. Donors were healthy HIV-negative adults with no recently reported acute infections or vaccinations. Every donor was a Caucasian adult living in Nashville, Tennessee, USA. Magnetic negative selection was used to enrich CD4+ T cells, after which naive cells were positively selected on CD45RA and the negative fraction became the memory subset. Blood was obtained by leukapheresis, after which PBMCs were separated by Ficoll-Histopaque density gradient centrifugation and cryopreserved in liquid nitrogen vapor phase. Analytical flow cytometry was used to check the purity and quantity of every magnetically sorted T cell population. Genomic DNA was isolated from each sorted fraction and quantified by UV absorbance on a Nanodrop 2000c.

V and J lose 6 bases and 1 base, and a span of 16 bases separates them. From cysteine to phenylalanine, the CDR3 is 16 amino acids long. Only the CDR3 part of the read is kept: 48 bases, read in frame from the first base. CDR1 and CDR2, per the germline V gene, are MRHNA and SNTAGT. This specimen comes from a study of shared clonotypes between healthy human individuals (dated by TCRdb to the early 2020s). A note on the overall study: A couple of women and a few men aged 18 to 49 years were included in the cohort. The study deeply sequenced blood TCR repertoires of about 5 healthy adults to estimate repertoire size and the extent of clonotype sharing between individuals. Leukapheresis yielded between about 0.85 and 10 billion PBMCs per donor. Per donor, three plates each were used for CD4 naive and CD4 memory, two for CD8 naive, and one for CD8 memory. Different laboratories and diverse techniques were used to prepare libraries and sequence TCR repertoires, to increase sequencing depth and limit assay-specific biases. Overall results and qualifications from the work: Clonotypes shared by all four sorted-subset donors showed higher generation probabilities than non-shared clonotypes. Sampling was restricted to blood, and TCR repertoires in tissues likely differ from the TCR repertoires found in blood. Naive subsets generally had larger estimated clonotype richness than memory subsets did. Pairwise subsampling led to the expectation that sequencing depth would affect the degree of clonotype sharing among donors. Across four donors, approximately 5% of naive CD4, 3% to 3.5% of naive CD8, 2% to 2.5% of memory CD4, and approximately 0.42% of memory CD8 clonotypes were shared. The small number of donors limited the genetic and exposure-history diversity represented. Rarefaction of sorted-subset datasets indicated incomplete sequencing despite the large sequencing depth.

Using the deep immunoSEQ assay, TCR CDR3 regions were amplified from genomic DNA by multiplex PCR. Extracted genomic DNA from each cell subset was spread evenly across all wells of several immunoSEQ 96-well plates, with each plate serving as a replicate. For sorted subsets, roughly 200 ng of genomic DNA, equivalent to tens of thousands of T cell genomes, went into each replicate PCR. Purified libraries were quantified with a Qubit 3.0 fluorometer, sized on a Bioanalyzer 2100, and re-quantified with the KAPA Library Quantification kit. Every immunoSEQ 96-well plate was sequenced on a separate single-read 150-cycle Illumina NextSeq 550 flow cell. Per the original workflow: Because the immunoSEQ output included only junctional sequences and no quality scores, the filtering could not be the same as the filtering used for full-length reads. To assign V/J genes and CDR3, sequences were annotated using PyIR, a Python wrapper for IgBLAST v1.9, with IMGT germline references. Reads with weak V/J assignments (E-value above 1e-6), missing CDR3, stop codons, out-of-frame junctions, or ambiguous translated residues were removed. V3J clonotypes were defined as sequences sharing the same inferred V gene, J gene, and CDR3 amino acid sequence. The percentage overlap between two repertoires was calculated by dividing the number of shared unique clonotypes by the size of the smaller repertoire. Richness of each repertoire was evaluated using RTK rarefaction, the Chao1 estimator, and Recon v2.1 estimates of unobserved clonotypes. For all TCRbeta clonotypes obtained by the gDNA method from a few donors, generation probabilities were computed with OLGA. TCRdb obtained this table from immuneACCESS and retained in-frame rearrangements with V and J assigned. These tables miss some clones; where compared with another copy, unresolved V genes account for less than half of the shortfall, and the remainder is unexplained. That table is the source of V, J and clone size, and D and trimming were worked out from the DNA. The sample includes over a million clones, with approximately 97% observed a single time. Clones ranked in the top ten supply roughly 1.2% of the sample.

The sequence was obtained from a young man in good health. The rearranged segments are TRBV6-4 and TRBJ2-1, and perhaps TRBD2 as D gene, on 6 matching bases. Sequencing used naive CD4+ T cells sorted from blood. This specimen's cell subset or site label, interpreted: CD45RA+ positively selected. In nucleotide form, the sequence is TGTGCCAGCAGCGTTGGGGGGACGGGATCCTACAATGAGCAGTTCTTC. The resulting protein is CASSVGGTGSYNEQFF.